Described below is a single TCR beta chain sequence and its context. CDR1 SGHTA and CDR2 FQGTGA come from the germline V gene. The CDR3 length is 16 residues. J was trimmed by 4 bases and V by 4 bases; bases with no gene match: 3. This entry is derived from a study of T cell changes during pregnancy in multiple sclerosis. Produced via immunoSEQ multiplex PCR; TCRdb's table is partial and in-frame only. In the table there are 66,000 or so clones, approximately 90% of which are singletons. V is TRBV7-3 and J is TRBJ2-3; 15 bases line up with TRBD2. The sequence came from a female donor in good health, enrolled as a control in a pregnancy study. This specimen consisted of peripheral blood, obtained in the first trimester of pregnancy. The CDR3 nucleotides read TGTGCCAGCAGCTCCCGGACTAGCGGGGGGGCAGATACGCAGTATTTT. This gives the protein CASSSRTSGGADTQYF.